Following are 17 T cell receptor beta chains from one sample sequenced in a study of CD8+ T cells in alopecia areata. The authors extracted RNA and reverse transcribed it into cDNA as the sequencing template. TCRdb's table, derived via immunoSEQ multiplex PCR, lists solely in-frame clones and lacks some. The sample contains 90,000 to 150,000 clones, about 50% of which appear only once. The treatment denotes: oral pan-JAK inhibitor, 5-10 mg twice daily. The sample consisted of CD4+ T cells sorted from blood, taken at week 4, from a patient treated with tofacitinib. The receptors shown here come from a human donor with alopecia areata.

This clone has only one observation. The rearrangement joins TRBV6-5 to TRBJ2-5, with 10 nucleotides matching TRBD2. The V segment lost 6 bases and the J segment 1 base; nucleotides outside the gene matches: 5. Germline V gene lookup returns CDR1 MNHEY and CDR2 SVGAGI. The CDR3 sequence is 15 residues long. As DNA, the CDR3 is TGTGCCAGCAGGGGACGGACTAGCGGCCAAGAGACCCAGTACTTC. This gives the protein CASRGRTSGQETQYF.

This clone was recorded a few times. For the CDR3, the DNA is TGTGCCAGCAGAGCTTCAGGGCTAGCGGACTACGAGCAGTACTTC. The encoded protein is CASRASGLADYEQYF. V is TRBV28 and J is TRBJ2-7, with 7 nucleotides matching TRBD2. This CDR3 is 15 amino acids long. CDR1 is MDHEN and CDR2 is SYDVKM in the germline V gene. V dropped 6 bases and J dropped 3; count of bases not matched to a gene: 11.

This rearrangement joins TRBV2 to TRBJ1-5; 7 positions match TRBD1. CDR3 length equals 15 residues. The V and J ends lost 6 bases and 7 bases, in that order; junction bases with no gene match: 12. Germline CDR1 SNHLY, CDR2 FYNNEI. Here the CDR3 DNA reads TGTGCCAGCAGGACCCCGGGACAGACGGAACAGCCCCAGCATTTT. The encoded protein is CASRTPGQTEQPQHF.

The chain carries TRBV11-1 and TRBJ1-5; D is perhaps TRBD1 (6 bases). V was pared by 4 bases and J by 4 bases, with 17 bases between. The CDR3 loop spans 16 amino acids. CDR1 is SGHAT and CDR2 is FQDESV in the germline V gene (reference sequence). The CDR3 is CASSWAGAAGNQPQHF. CDR3 DNA: TGTGCCAGCAGCTGGGCGGGGGCCGCTGGAAATCAGCCCCAGCATTTT.

J is TRBJ2-4 and V is TRBV5-6, with a possible D match to TRBD2 (7 bases). Germline CDR1 reads SGHDT; CDR2 reads YYEEEE. The V end lost 2 bases, the J end lost 5 bases, and 17 bases lay between the germline ends. This CDR3 has 16 amino acids. The CDR3 spells CASSLRGGFRENIQYF. DNA for the CDR3: TGTGCCAGCAGCTTAAGGGGGGGCTTTCGTGAAAACATTCAGTACTTC.

V usage is TRBV6-1 and J usage is TRBJ2-7, with TRBD1 matching over 7 bases. Germline V gives CDR1 MNHNS, CDR2 SASEGT. J lost 5 bases, V lost 6 bases, and 13 bases had no gene match. There are 15 residues in the CDR3. As DNA, the CDR3 is TGTGCCAGCAGGGATACTGGACAGGTAATCCACGAGCAGTACTTC. Amino acid sequence: CASRDTGQVIHEQYF.

This clone has just a few counts. This chain joins TRBV7-2 and TRBJ1-5; D is uncertain. Germline CDR1 reads SGHTA; CDR2 reads FQGNSA. The CDR3 has 14 amino acids. With 5 bases removed from V and 5 bases from J, the gap between germline ends came to 13 bases. The CDR3 spells CASSPRVSYQPQHF. The CDR3 DNA sequence: TGTGCCAGCAGCCCAAGGGTCAGTTATCAGCCCCAGCATTTT. The full variable domain, its missing parts supplied by reference TRBV7-2 and TRBJ1-5, is GAGVSQSPSNKVTEKGKDVELRCDPISGHTALYWYRQSLGQGLEFLIYFQGNSAPDKSGLPSDRFSAERTGGSVSTLTIQRTQQEDSAVYLCASSPRVSYQPQHFGDGTRLSIL.

The CDR3 nucleotides are TGTGCCTGGAGTGAACCCCCGCAGGGCGGGGATCAGCCCCAGCATTTT. Its protein is CAWSEPPQGGDQPQHF. The chain employs TRBV30 and TRBJ1-5; D is possibly TRBD1 (5 bases). Germline CDR1 and CDR2: GTSNPN and SVGIG (reference sequence). V was pared by 1 base and J by 5 bases, with 18 bases between. This CDR3 has 16 amino acids.

This clone turned up a few times. The gene calls are TRBV10-3 and TRBJ1-4, with 7 bases aligning to TRBD1. This CDR3 is 15 amino acids long. CDR1 and CDR2 from the germline V gene are ENHRY and SYGVKD. The ends lost 3 bases at V and 5 bases at J; junction bases unmatched: 6. CDR3 DNA sequence: TGTGCCATCAGTGAAAGGGACAGAGAGAATGAAAAACTGTTTTTT. It encodes CAISERDRENEKLFF.

This clone was observed a handful of times. The rearrangement links TRBV4-1 to TRBJ2-1; 9 nucleotides match TRBD2. The V gene's germline CDR1 is MGHRA and CDR2 YSYEKL. Trimming cost V 0 bases and J 5 bases; bases outside gene matches: 5. The CDR3 spans 16 residues. CDR3 DNA sequence: TGCGCCAGCAGCCAAGATCCTAGCGGGACCGACAATGAGCAGTTCTTC. Its protein product is CASSQDPSGTDNEQFF.

V is TRBV7-9 and J is TRBJ1-2; 9 nucleotides align to TRBD1. Germline CDR1 reads SEHNR; CDR2 reads FQNEAQ (reference sequence). The junction had 12 bases not matched to a gene; V was cut back by 5 bases and J by 8 bases. The CDR3 consists of 15 residues. CDR3 residues: CASSIGQGSLGGYTF. The DNA of the CDR3 is TGTGCCAGCAGCATCGGACAGGGGTCTCTCGGGGGCTACACCTTC.

The chain uses TRBV30 and TRBJ1-2; D possibly corresponds to TRBD1 (5 bases). Trimming took 3 bases from V and 9 from J, leaving 11 bases between them. CDR1 is GTSNPN and CDR2 is SVGIG in the germline V gene (reference sequence). There are 11 residues in the CDR3. The CDR3 region has the DNA TGTGCCTGGAGCGGGGGTGCAAGCTACACCTTC. The encoded protein is CAWSGGASYTF.

The chain is built from TRBV5-6 and TRBJ1-1; the match to TRBD1 covers 8 bases. CDR1 and CDR2 (germline): SGHDT, YYEEEE. This CDR3 region has 13 residues. Trimming at V came to 7 bases and at J to 0 bases, leaving 2 bases not matched to a gene. The CDR3 coding sequence is TGTGCCAGCTGGGGACAGGTGAACACTGAAGCTTTCTTT. Translation: CASWGQVNTEAFF.

This clone was found once. This rearrangement joins TRBV5-1 to TRBJ2-5; 10 positions agree with TRBD2. CDR1 is SGHRS and CDR2 is YFSETQ in the germline V gene. CDR3 length: 15 residues. V lost 2 bases and J lost 2; bases outside the gene matches: 3. The chain's CDR3 is CASSFGLAEQETQYF. The CDR3 DNA sequence: TGCGCCAGCAGCTTCGGACTAGCGGAACAAGAGACCCAGTACTTC.

This chain links TRBV2 with TRBJ1-5, with D unresolved. The germline CDR1 and CDR2 sequences are SNHLY and FYNNEI. This CDR3 has 13 amino acids. The CDR3 sequence is CAASRESNQPQHF. CDR3 nucleotides: TGTGCGGCTTCCCGGGAGAGCAATCAGCCCCAGCATTTT.

The rearrangement uses TRBV6-5 and TRBJ1-1, with D maybe TRBD1 (5 bases). The CDR3 is 15 amino acids. The germline CDR1 and CDR2 sequences are MNHEY and SVGAGI. V lost 6 bases, J lost 1 base, and 15 bases lay in between. CDR3 amino acids: CASRSRQGPNTEAFF. DNA for the CDR3: TGTGCCAGCAGATCTAGGCAGGGCCCGAACACTGAAGCTTTCTTT.

The chain joins TRBV4-1 to TRBJ2-1; either TRBD1 or TRBD2 may fit D (7 bases each). Germline CDR1 and CDR2: MGHRA and YSYEKL. The CDR3 covers 16 residues. Trimming cost V 7 bases and J 7 bases, with 23 bases left between them. The CDR3 nucleotides are TGCGCCAGCAACAGAGGAGAGGGGGCGGGAGTAAATGAGCAGTTCTTC. This codes for CASNRGEGAGVNEQFF.